The 20 T cell receptor beta chains reported below all come from one sample, sequenced in a study of shared clonotypes between healthy human individuals. The method was immunoSEQ multiplex PCR; TCRdb's version includes in-frame clones alone and lacks a portion of them. The sample shows some 500,000 clones, 79% of them seen only once. The sequenced sample was PBMCs. The receptors originated from a woman in her forties in good health. Some clones in this sample may be carry-over from other donors' samples.

The gene calls are TRBV27 and TRBJ2-7; D gene unclear. CDR3 length: 13 residues. CDR1 and CDR2 from the germline V gene are MNHEY and SMNVEV (reference sequence). The V end was cut by 0 bases, the J end by 6 bases, with 9 bases between. The CDR3 bases are TGTGCCAGCAGTTTATCGAACGCAGGCGAGCAGTACTTC. Translation gives CASSLSNAGEQYF.

In its sample, this clone was seen a few times. This chain links TRBV27 with TRBJ2-1; the D gene is possibly TRBD2 (7 bases). The CDR3 runs 15 residues. The V gene's germline CDR1 is MNHEY and CDR2 SMNVEV (reference sequence). Trimming cost V 6 bases and J 4 bases, with 16 bases left between them. The CDR3 DNA reads TGTGCCAGCAGGCCCGGGGGCGGGGGTTACAATGAGCAGTTCTTC. It is translated as CASRPGGGGYNEQFF.

This clone appeared a few times. One junction end does not reproduce the germline sequence, and a read error may be involved. The J gene is TRBJ2-2, the V gene TRBV2, with a possible D match to TRBD1 (6 bases). Germline-derived CDR1 and CDR2 are SNHLY and FYNNEI. The CDR3 is 15 amino acids. CDR3 protein: CASSENPDRHRGAVF. The DNA of the CDR3 is TGTGCCAGCAGTGAAAATCCGGACAGACACCGGGGAGCTGTTTTT. Supplemented by reference TRBV2 and TRBJ2-2, the full variable domain reads EPEVTQTPSHQVTQMGQEVILRCVPISNHLYFYWYRQILGQKVEFLVSFYNNEISEKSEIFDDQFSVERPDGSNFTLKIRSTKLEDSAMYFCASSENPDRHRGAVFGEGSRLTVL.

The chain carries TRBV14 and TRBJ1-3; possible D gene TRBD1, 5 bases. Per the germline V gene, CDR1 is SGHDN and CDR2 is FVKESK. The V gene lost 1 base and the J gene lost 14 bases, with 15 bases spanning the gap. The CDR3 totals 13 residues. CDR3 coding DNA: TGTGCCAGCAGCCAAGTACGGGGCGTCGGCCTATATTTT. Residues: CASSQVRGVGLYF.

The rearrangement uses TRBV5-6 and TRBJ2-1, with 7 bases matching TRBD2. Germline loops: CDR1 SGHDT, CDR2 YYEEEE. V shed 2 bases, J shed 8 bases, and the junction held 19 bases outside the gene matches. The CDR3 length is 18 residues. CDR3 region: CASSFFRSGGPSGDEQFF. The CDR3 nucleotides are TGTGCCAGCAGCTTTTTTCGGTCGGGAGGTCCATCCGGGGATGAGCAGTTCTTC.

The chain recombines TRBV6-6 with TRBJ2-7, with TRBD1 matching over 11 bases. J gave up 2 bases and V 5 bases, and 8 bases lay outside the gene matches. Germline V gene sequence: CDR1 MNHNY, CDR2 SVGAGI (reference sequence). CDR3 length: 16 residues. DNA for the CDR3: TGTGCCAGCAGTCCAGGACAGGGGGCGATCCCCTACGAGCAGTACTTC. Encoded protein: CASSPGQGAIPYEQYF.

The V and J genes are TRBV5-4 and TRBJ2-6; D is unresolved. Germline loops: CDR1 SGHNT, CDR2 YYREEE (reference sequence). With 0 bases removed from V and 0 bases from J, the gap between germline ends came to 13 bases. The CDR3 sequence is 18 residues long. The CDR3 DNA reads TGTGCCAGCAGCTTGGGGCCCCCCACGAGCTCTGGGGCCAACGTCCTGACTTTC. It encodes CASSLGPPTSSGANVLTF.

This chain uses TRBV7-9 with TRBJ2-7, with 9 bases aligning to TRBD1. V shed 5 bases and J 5 bases; nucleotides not matched to a gene: 7. CDR3 length: 14 residues. Germline V gene sequence: CDR1 SEHNR, CDR2 FQNEAQ (reference sequence). This CDR3 is CASSTGQGLDEQYF. CDR3 sequence (DNA): TGTGCCAGCAGCACCGGACAGGGGTTGGACGAGCAGTACTTC.

This clone showed up just once. The chain joins TRBV6-5 to TRBJ2-2; D unclear. V was clipped by 6 bases and J by 4 bases, with 15 bases between them. Germline V CDR1 and CDR2: MNHEY, SVGAGI. The CDR3 is 15 amino acids. CDR3 loop: CASSHSRQTTGELFF. Here the CDR3 DNA reads TGTGCCAGCAGCCACTCGCGGCAGACCACCGGGGAGCTGTTTTTT.

This CDR3 reads CASSGLAGGDYNEQFF. For the CDR3, the DNA is TGTGCCAGCAGCGGACTAGCGGGAGGGGACTACAATGAGCAGTTCTTC. The chain recombines TRBV6-4 with TRBJ2-1, with 15 bases identical to TRBD2. V was clipped by 6 bases and J by 3 bases; unmatched bases: 3. Per the germline V gene, CDR1 is MRHNA and CDR2 is SNTAGT. The CDR3 is 16 amino acids.

The gene calls are TRBV7-2 and TRBJ2-1; D unclear. There are 16 residues in the CDR3. CDR1 is SGHTA and CDR2 is FQGNSA in the germline V gene. The V end was cut by 5 bases, the J end by 3 bases, with 17 bases between. CDR3 loop: CASSPRVGQLYNEQFF. The CDR3 DNA sequence: TGTGCCAGCAGCCCAAGAGTGGGCCAACTCTACAATGAGCAGTTCTTC.

The chain is built from TRBV10-1 and TRBJ2-2; TRBD2 matches 11 bases. Germline V gene lookup returns CDR1 WNHNN and CDR2 SYGVQD (reference sequence). V lost 3 bases, J lost 2 bases, and 8 bases stayed unmatched. The CDR3 is made up of 18 amino acids. The CDR3 DNA is TGCGCCAGCAGTGACCCCGGGACTAGCGGAGTAAACACCGGGGAGCTGTTTTTT. As protein: CASSDPGTSGVNTGELFF.

This chain links TRBV7-9 with TRBJ1-1; 7 bases agree with TRBD1. Germline V gene sequence: CDR1 SEHNR, CDR2 FQNEAQ (reference sequence). The CDR3 sequence is 14 residues long. V lost 2 bases, J lost 3 bases, and 3 bases stayed unmatched. The CDR3 region has the DNA TGTGCCAGCAGCTTACAGGGGGATGACACTGAAGCTTTCTTT. Residues: CASSLQGDDTEAFF.

J is TRBJ2-7 and V is TRBV21-1; the table gives TRBD1 as D, unverified against the DNA. TRBV21-1 is deemed a pseudogene. The length of the CDR3 is 16 residues. Here the CDR3 DNA reads TGTGCCAGCAGCAAAGGGAGGGGACAGGCCGCGTACGAGCAGTACTTC. Translated: CASSKGRGQAAYEQYF.

The gene calls are TRBV5-1 and TRBJ2-7; no firm D call. Trimming stripped 2 bases from V and 3 bases from J, with 6 bases between. The germline V gene encodes CDR1 SGHRS and CDR2 YFSETQ. CDR3 length: 12 residues. The CDR3 sequence is CASSFDLYEQYF. The CDR3 region has the DNA TGCGCCAGCAGCTTCGACCTCTACGAGCAGTACTTC.

The chain has TRBV30 and TRBJ2-1, with D perhaps given as TRBD1 or TRBD2 (5 bases each). The V end lost 2 bases, the J end lost 10 bases, and 15 bases lay between the germline ends. The germline CDR1 and CDR2 sequences are GTSNPN and SVGIG (reference sequence). There are 13 residues in the CDR3. The CDR3 loop reads CAWSPDWGSEQFF. The CDR3 nucleotides are TGTGCCTGGAGTCCGGACTGGGGCAGCGAGCAGTTCTTC. The full variable domain, with the rest looked up from reference TRBV30 and TRBJ2-1, is SQTIHQWPATLVQPVGSPLSLECTVEGTSNPNLYWYRQAAGRGLQLLFYSVGIGQISSEVPQNLSASRPQDRQFILSSKKLLLSDSGFYLCAWSPDWGSEQFFGPGTRLTVL.

The chain carries TRBV30 and TRBJ2-1; D is ambiguous. Trimming left V 2 bases short and J 8 bases short, with 10 bases between. This CDR3 region has 12 residues. CDR1 GTSNPN and CDR2 SVGIG come from the germline V gene (reference sequence). DNA for the CDR3: TGTGCCTGGAGTTCTCTCTGGGATGAGCAGTTCTTC. Translation gives CAWSSLWDEQFF.

The chain couples TRBV10-1 to TRBJ1-4, with 11 positions matching TRBD1. CDR3 length equals 15 residues. Germline CDR1 reads WNHNN; CDR2 reads SYGVQD (reference sequence). V dropped 7 bases and J dropped 17; count of bases not matched to a gene: 18. The CDR3 DNA is TGCGCCAGCATTAAGGGACAGGGGGTACCAACTGGGGGTTTTTTT. Encoded protein: CASIKGQGVPTGGFF.

The rearrangement uses TRBV11-3 and TRBJ2-4; TRBD2 matches at 7 bases. V dropped 5 bases and J dropped 0; count of bases not matched to a gene: 10. Germline lookup yields CDR1 SGHNT and CDR2 YENEEA. The CDR3 covers 17 residues. CDR3: CASSPRRGELAKNIQYF. CDR3 sequence (DNA): TGTGCCAGCAGCCCCCGCCGGGGGGAGTTAGCCAAAAACATTCAGTACTTC. Using reference TRBV11-3 and TRBJ2-4 for the parts outside the CDR3, the full variable domain is EAGVVQSPRYKIIEKKQPVAFWCNPISGHNTLYWYLQNLGQGPELLIRYENEEAVDDSQLPKDRFSAERLKGVDSTLKIQPAELGDSAVYLCASSPRRGELAKNIQYFGAGTRLSVL.

V is TRBV10-3 and J is TRBJ2-2; 13 bases match TRBD2. Germline V gives CDR1 ENHRY, CDR2 SYGVKD. V lost 10 bases and J lost 4; bases outside the gene matches: 9. The CDR3 length is 16 residues. The CDR3: CATKLAGGPGTGELFF. The CDR3 DNA is TGTGCCACAAAACTAGCGGGAGGGCCGGGCACCGGGGAGCTGTTTTTT.